The T cell receptor (beta chain) described here comes from a study of T cell responses to AZD1222 COVID-19 vaccine. Using immunoSEQ multiplex PCR, the repertoire was profiled, and TCRdb retains in-frame clones only, with some absent. Of 100,000 or so clones listed, about 88% are singletons. The clonotype was recovered from an adult in good health. Material: peripheral blood, obtained on day 0 of AZD1222 vaccination.

CDR3 DNA: TGTGCCAGCCGCGGACAGATGAACACTGAAGCTTTCTTT. Translation: CASRGQMNTEAFF. The J gene is TRBJ1-1, the V gene TRBV12-3 or TRBV12-4; D perhaps matches TRBD1 (6 bases). This CDR3 is built from 13 residues. Trimming stripped 8 bases from V and 0 bases from J, with 10 bases between.